The 10 T cell receptor beta chains below all came from one sample that was sequenced in a study of blood T cell repertoires in COVID-19. Only in-frame clones appear in the TCRdb table, and some are missing; sequencing was by immunoSEQ multiplex PCR. The profile covers some 150,000 clones, with around 87% appearing a single time and about 2.5% taken by the ten largest. Source material: peripheral blood. Receptor source: a man in his fifties with active COVID-19.

The V call is TRBV7-2, the J call TRBJ2-1; D is uncertain. CDR3 length: 13 residues. The germline CDR1 and CDR2 sequences are SGHTA and FQGNSA. Trimming cost V 4 bases and J 6 bases, with 10 bases left between them. The CDR3 sequence: CASSSSNSNEQFF. In DNA, the CDR3 is TGTGCCAGCAGCTCCTCCAACTCCAATGAGCAGTTCTTC.

The chain recombines TRBV12-3 or TRBV12-4 with TRBJ1-6; TRBD1 is a possible D gene (6 bases). This CDR3 has 13 residues. V was cut by 6 bases and J by 9 bases, with 12 bases left in between. The CDR3 reads CASRPDRPSPLHF. The DNA for the CDR3 is TGTGCCAGCAGACCTGACAGGCCTTCACCCCTCCACTTT.

This chain connects TRBV20-1 to TRBJ2-7, with D perhaps matching TRBD1 (6 bases). The germline gives CDR1 DFQATT, CDR2 SNEGSKA (reference sequence). CDR3 size: 11 residues. The V end lost 4 bases, the J end lost 7 bases, and 11 bases lay between the germline ends. The chain's CDR3 is CSATSTGEQYF. The CDR3 region has the DNA TGCAGTGCTACCTCTACAGGGGAGCAGTACTTC.

The V gene is TRBV2, the J gene TRBJ2-3, with 10 bases identical to TRBD2. V lost 6 bases and J lost 4; bases outside the gene matches: 4. CDR3 length equals 14 residues. Looked up from germline, CDR1 is SNHLY and CDR2 is FYNNEI. The CDR3 protein is CASRLLAGSDTQYF. The DNA of the CDR3 is TGTGCCAGCAGATTACTAGCGGGGTCAGATACGCAGTATTTT.

The chain links TRBV27 to TRBJ1-2; D is undetermined. The CDR3 totals 13 residues. Trimming stripped 2 bases from V and 3 bases from J, with 7 bases between. Per germline, CDR1 MNHEY and CDR2 SMNVEV (reference sequence). CDR3 region: CASSLGRYYGYTF. In DNA, the CDR3 is TGTGCCAGCAGTTTAGGGAGGTACTATGGCTACACCTTC.

The chain joins TRBV2 to TRBJ2-1; 10 nucleotides line up with TRBD1. The germline CDR1 and CDR2 sequences are SNHLY and FYNNEI. This CDR3 has 14 amino acids. The ends lost 8 bases at V and 5 bases at J; junction bases unmatched: 6. The CDR3 loop reads CASGADRGNNEQFF. The CDR3 coding sequence is TGTGCCAGCGGTGCGGACAGGGGGAACAATGAGCAGTTCTTC.

This clone was observed once. The chain links TRBV7-8 to TRBJ1-1; no definite D call. V lost 3 bases and J 1 base, leaving 6 bases between the germline ends. This CDR3 is built from 13 residues. Germline V gives CDR1 SGHVS, CDR2 FQNEAQ. The CDR3 sequence: CASSFDKNTEAFF. The CDR3 DNA reads as TGTGCCAGCAGCTTTGACAAGAACACTGAAGCTTTCTTT.

The rearrangement links TRBV5-8 to TRBJ1-5; 8 bases match TRBD1. The germline V gene has CDR1 SGHTS and CDR2 YDEGEE. The J segment lost 2 bases and the V segment lost 0 bases, leaving 1 base of the junction unmatched. This CDR3 is built from 15 residues. CDR3 residues: CASSLGGQGNQPQHF. In DNA, the CDR3 is TGTGCCAGCAGCTTGGGGGGACAGGGCAATCAGCCCCAGCATTTT.

This chain connects TRBV14 to TRBJ2-3; TRBD1 is a possible D gene (6 bases). CDR3 length equals 15 residues. Germline-derived CDR1 and CDR2 are SGHDN and FVKESK. V lost 0 bases and J lost 3, with 10 bases in between. CDR3 residues: CASSQDRQGTDTQYF. The CDR3 DNA reads as TGTGCCAGCAGCCAAGATCGGCAGGGGACAGATACGCAGTATTTT.

Here the CDR3 reads CASSQDKDRGLNQPQHF. DNA for the CDR3: TGCGCCAGCAGCCAAGATAAGGACAGGGGCCTCAATCAGCCCCAGCATTTT. V gene TRBV4-3 combines with J gene TRBJ1-5, with TRBD1 identical over 9 bases. In germline, CDR1 is LGHNA, CDR2 YSLEER. This CDR3 spans 17 amino acids. J was trimmed by 3 bases and V by 0 bases; bases with no gene match: 6.